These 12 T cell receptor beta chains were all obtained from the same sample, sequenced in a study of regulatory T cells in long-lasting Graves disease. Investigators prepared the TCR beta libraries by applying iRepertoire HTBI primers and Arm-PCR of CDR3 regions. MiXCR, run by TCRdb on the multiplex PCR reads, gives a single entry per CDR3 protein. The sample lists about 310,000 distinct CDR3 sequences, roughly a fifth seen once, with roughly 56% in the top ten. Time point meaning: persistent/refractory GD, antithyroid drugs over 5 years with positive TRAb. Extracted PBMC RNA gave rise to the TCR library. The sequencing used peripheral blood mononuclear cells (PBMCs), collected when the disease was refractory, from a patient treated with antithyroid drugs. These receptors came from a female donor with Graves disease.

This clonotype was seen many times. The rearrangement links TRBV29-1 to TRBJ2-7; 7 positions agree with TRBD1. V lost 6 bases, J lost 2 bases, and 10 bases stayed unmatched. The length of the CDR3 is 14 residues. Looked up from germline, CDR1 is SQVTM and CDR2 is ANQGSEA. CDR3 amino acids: CSVPKTGSPYEQYF. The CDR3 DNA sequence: TGCAGCGTCCCCAAGACAGGGAGTCCCTACGAGCAGTACTTC.

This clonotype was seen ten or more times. In nucleotides, the CDR3 is TGTGCCAGCAGCGTAGAGGTAGGGGCAGAGACCCAGTACTTC. Translation gives CASSVEVGAETQYF. The chain uses TRBV9 and TRBJ2-5; possibly TRBD1 for D (5 bases). Germline V lookup: CDR1 SGDLS, CDR2 YYNGEE. CDR3 length: 14 amino acids. V shed 0 bases and J shed 4 bases, with 10 bases lying between them.

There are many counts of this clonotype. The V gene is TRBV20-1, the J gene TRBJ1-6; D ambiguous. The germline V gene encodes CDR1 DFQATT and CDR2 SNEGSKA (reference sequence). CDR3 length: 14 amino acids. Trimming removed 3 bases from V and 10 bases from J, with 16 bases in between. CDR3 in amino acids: CSASIGALESPLHF. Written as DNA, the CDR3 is TGCAGTGCTAGTATAGGCGCCCTGGAGTCACCCCTCCACTTT.

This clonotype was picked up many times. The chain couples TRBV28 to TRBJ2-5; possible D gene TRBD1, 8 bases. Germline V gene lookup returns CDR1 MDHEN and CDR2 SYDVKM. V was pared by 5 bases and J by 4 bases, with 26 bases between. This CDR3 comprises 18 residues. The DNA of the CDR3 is TGTGCCAGCAGTCCCCCCCACCCCGAACAGGGGGAGGGAGAGACCCAGTACTTC. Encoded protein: CASSPPHPEQGEGETQYF.

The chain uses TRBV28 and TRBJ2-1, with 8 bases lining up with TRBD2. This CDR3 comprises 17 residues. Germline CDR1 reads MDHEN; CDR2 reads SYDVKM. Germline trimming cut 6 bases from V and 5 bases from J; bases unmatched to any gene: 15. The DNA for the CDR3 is TGTGCCAGCAGCCAGCGGGAGAAATTAGGAAATCACAATGAGCAGTTCTTC. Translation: CASSQREKLGNHNEQFF.

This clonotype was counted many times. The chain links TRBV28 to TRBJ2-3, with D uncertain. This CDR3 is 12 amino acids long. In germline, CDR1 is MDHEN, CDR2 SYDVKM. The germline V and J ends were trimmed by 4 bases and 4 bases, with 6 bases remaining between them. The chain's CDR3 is CASSSLSDTQYF. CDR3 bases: TGTGCCAGCAGTTCACTGTCAGATACGCAGTATTTT.

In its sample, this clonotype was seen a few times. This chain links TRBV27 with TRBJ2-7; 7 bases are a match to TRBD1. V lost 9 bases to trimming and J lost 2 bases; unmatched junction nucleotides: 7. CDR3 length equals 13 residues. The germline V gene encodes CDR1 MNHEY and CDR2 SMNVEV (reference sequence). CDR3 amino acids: CASLQGSPYEQYF. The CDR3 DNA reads TGTGCCAGTTTACAGGGGTCACCCTACGAGCAGTACTTC.

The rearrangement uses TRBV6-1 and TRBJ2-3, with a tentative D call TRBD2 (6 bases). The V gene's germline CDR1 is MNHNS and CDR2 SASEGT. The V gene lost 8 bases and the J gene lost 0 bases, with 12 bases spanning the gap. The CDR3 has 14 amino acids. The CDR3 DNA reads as TGTGCCAGCGTCGGGGGACCTAGCACAGATACGCAGTATTTT. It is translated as CASVGGPSTDTQYF.

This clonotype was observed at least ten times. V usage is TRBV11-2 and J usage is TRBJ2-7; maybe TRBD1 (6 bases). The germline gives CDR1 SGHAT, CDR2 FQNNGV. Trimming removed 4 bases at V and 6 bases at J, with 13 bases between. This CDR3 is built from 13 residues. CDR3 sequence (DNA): TGTGCCAGCAGCTCATCGACAGGCACCGAGCAGTACTTC. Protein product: CASSSSTGTEQYF.

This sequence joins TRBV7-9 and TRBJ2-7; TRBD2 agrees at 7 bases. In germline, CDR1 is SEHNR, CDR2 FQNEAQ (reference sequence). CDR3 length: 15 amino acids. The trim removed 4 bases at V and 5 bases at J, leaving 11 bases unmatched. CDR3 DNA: TGTGCCAGCAGCTCCTGGGAGCGGGAAGTCAACGAGCAGTACTTC. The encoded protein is CASSSWEREVNEQYF.

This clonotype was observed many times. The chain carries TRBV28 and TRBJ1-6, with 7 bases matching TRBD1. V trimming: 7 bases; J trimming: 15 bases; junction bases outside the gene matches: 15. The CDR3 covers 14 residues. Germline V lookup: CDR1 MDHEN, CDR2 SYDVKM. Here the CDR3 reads CASTKAERQGHLHF. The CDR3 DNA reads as TGTGCCAGCACAAAAGCAGAAAGACAGGGCCACCTCCACTTT.

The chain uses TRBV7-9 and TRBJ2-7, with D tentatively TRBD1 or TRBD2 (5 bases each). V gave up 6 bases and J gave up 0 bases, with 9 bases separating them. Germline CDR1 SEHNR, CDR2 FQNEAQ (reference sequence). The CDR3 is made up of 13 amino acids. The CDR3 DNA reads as TGTGCCAGCAGGTCCGGGACCTCCTACGAGCAGTACTTC. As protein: CASRSGTSYEQYF.